This T cell receptor beta chain was recorded in a study of blood T cell repertoires in COVID-19. Repertoires were generated with immunoSEQ multiplex PCR, while TCRdb's copy carries only in-frame clones and drops some. The sample records a few hundred thousand clones, approximately 79% being singletons. The germline V gene encodes CDR1 SGHNT and CDR2 YYREEE (reference sequence). The length of the CDR3 is 14 residues. Trimming pared 6 bases from V and 4 bases from J, leaving 16 bases between. V usage is TRBV5-4 and J usage is TRBJ1-2; D might be TRBD1 (5 bases). The TCR was taken from a man younger than 45 with acute COVID-19. Sequenced sample: PBMCs or T cells enriched from blood (not recorded which). The CDR3 spells CASNFGGAPYGYTF. The CDR3 DNA reads TGTGCCAGCAACTTCGGGGGAGCTCCCTATGGCTACACCTTC.